These 17 T cell receptor beta chains share one sample of origin, sequenced in a study of blood T cell repertoires in COVID-19. Only in-frame clones appear in the TCRdb table, and some are missing; sequencing was by immunoSEQ multiplex PCR. The data show approximately 50,000 clones, with 78% seen just once and about 5.8% held by the top ten. The sample taken for sequencing was PBMCs or T cells enriched from blood (not recorded which). These receptors all stem from a woman between 45 and 65 years old with acute COVID-19.

The chain links TRBV29-1 to TRBJ1-2; TRBD1 aligns across 12 bases. Germline-derived CDR1 and CDR2 are SQVTM and ANQGSEA. J gave up 7 bases and V 7 bases, and 7 bases lay outside the gene matches. This CDR3 is built from 13 residues. The CDR3 protein is CSDGGQGAFGYTF. CDR3 nucleotide sequence: TGCAGCGACGGGGGACAGGGGGCCTTTGGCTACACCTTC.

V usage is TRBV2 and J usage is TRBJ1-5; D is unresolved. From germline, CDR1 is SNHLY and CDR2 FYNNEI. Between the trimmed V and J ends, which lost 3 bases and 6 bases, there was a span of 9 bases. The CDR3 is made up of 13 amino acids. CDR3 region: CASSERESQPQHF. The CDR3 coding sequence is TGTGCCAGCAGTGAGAGGGAAAGTCAGCCCCAGCATTTT.

This chain links TRBV11-2 with TRBJ2-2, with TRBD1 as a possible D gene (5 bases). The CDR3 has 16 amino acids. Germline assignment: CDR1 SGHAT and CDR2 FQNNGV. Trimming removed 6 bases from V and 4 bases from J, with 18 bases in between. In DNA form, the CDR3 reads TGTGCCAGCAGTCGCAGTGGGCAGGGTGGCACCGGGGAGCTGTTTTTT. This encodes CASSRSGQGGTGELFF.

This clone was counted between two and nine times. At one end, the junction sequence differs from germline, possibly due to a read error. The chain joins TRBV7-7 to TRBJ2-5; D gene unclear. In germline, CDR1 is SSHAT, CDR2 FNYEAQ (reference sequence). There are 15 residues in the CDR3. As DNA, the CDR3 is TGTGCTAGCAGCCCCACGAGGAGTAGGTCAGAGACCCAGTACTTC. Its translation: CASSPTRSRSETQYF. Complete variable domain (other parts from reference TRBV7-7 and TRBJ2-5): GAGVSQSPRYKVTKRGQDVTLRCDPISSHATLYWYQQALGQGPEFLTYFNYEAQPDKSGLPSDRFSAERPEGSISTLTIQRTEQRDSAMYRCASSPTRSRSETQYFGPGTRLLVL.

The chain combines TRBV30 with TRBJ1-5; D is uncertain. In germline, CDR1 is GTSNPN, CDR2 SVGIG (reference sequence). The CDR3 covers 12 residues. V gave up 3 bases and J gave up 6 bases, with 9 bases separating them. CDR3 protein: CAWSQDTQPQHF. CDR3 DNA sequence: TGTGCCTGGAGCCAGGATACTCAGCCCCAGCATTTT.

This clone was seen a single time. This sequence joins TRBV6-6 and TRBJ2-7; D is perhaps TRBD2 (5 bases). The CDR3 totals 15 residues. Germline values: CDR1 MNHNY, CDR2 SVGAGI (reference sequence). The germline V and J ends were trimmed by 2 bases and 2 bases, with 13 bases remaining between them. CDR3: CASSYADSTTYEQYF. CDR3 nucleotides: TGTGCCAGCAGTTACGCGGACTCAACAACCTACGAGCAGTACTTC.

V gene TRBV5-1 combines with J gene TRBJ2-3, with 9 nucleotides matching TRBD2. V was pared by 4 bases and J by 1 base, with 10 bases of the junction left unmatched. Per germline, CDR1 SGHRS and CDR2 YFSETQ. The CDR3 consists of 17 residues. This chain's CDR3 is CASSAATSGRRTDTQYF. Written as DNA, the CDR3 is TGCGCCAGCAGCGCCGCTACTAGCGGGCGTCGCACAGATACGCAGTATTTT.

The J gene is TRBJ1-6, the V gene TRBV6-5; D is perhaps TRBD1 (6 bases). Germline lookup yields CDR1 MNHEY and CDR2 SVGAGI. Trimming cost V 6 bases and J 5 bases, with 11 bases left between them. CDR3 length equals 14 residues. DNA for the CDR3: TGTGCCAGCAGACGGACAGACAATAATTCACCCCTCCACTTT. It yields the protein CASRRTDNNSPLHF.

The V call is TRBV7-2, the J call TRBJ1-2, with D perhaps TRBD1 (5 bases). V was clipped by 2 bases and J by 1 base, with 14 bases between them. The germline V gene has CDR1 SGHTA and CDR2 FQGNSA. CDR3 length: 16 amino acids. The CDR3: CASSLFSGRGNYGYTF. CDR3 nucleotides: TGTGCCAGCAGCTTATTCTCGGGGAGGGGTAACTATGGCTACACCTTC.

This clone showed up just a few times. The V call is TRBV5-1, the J call TRBJ2-5; 12 bases agree with TRBD2. The germline V gene has CDR1 SGHRS and CDR2 YFSETQ. Trimming took 3 bases from V and 4 from J; bases not matched to a gene: 7. This CDR3 comprises 16 residues. CDR3 amino acids: CASSWDGLAGTETQYF. The CDR3 nucleotides read TGCGCCAGCAGCTGGGATGGACTAGCGGGAACAGAGACCCAGTACTTC.

This clone was recorded a few times. This rearrangement joins TRBV6-5 to TRBJ1-1; the match to TRBD1 covers 8 bases. CDR1 is MNHEY, CDR2 SVGAGI, per germline. CDR3 length: 15 residues. Germline trimming cut 0 bases from V and 5 bases from J; bases unmatched to any gene: 5. In nucleotides, the CDR3 is TGTGCCAGCAGTTACTCGACAGGGGCGACGACTGAAGCTTTCTTT. Amino acid sequence: CASSYSTGATTEAFF.

J is TRBJ2-1 and V is TRBV7-2, with 8 bases fitting TRBD2. Looked up from germline, CDR1 is SGHTA and CDR2 is FQGNSA. The CDR3 contains 15 residues. The trim removed 5 bases at V and 8 bases at J, leaving 11 bases unmatched. This chain's CDR3 is CASSPRAGGIHEQFF. CDR3 coding DNA: TGTGCCAGCAGCCCTAGGGCGGGGGGAATCCATGAGCAGTTCTTC.

The chain uses TRBV27 and TRBJ1-2; no clear D gene. V was cut by 3 bases and J by 6 bases, with 11 bases left in between. This CDR3 comprises 13 residues. Germline values: CDR1 MNHEY, CDR2 SMNVEV (reference sequence). CDR3 residues: CASSFLPRNGYTF. As DNA, the CDR3 is TGTGCCAGCAGTTTCCTTCCTAGAAATGGCTACACCTTC.

The V gene is TRBV5-4, the J gene TRBJ1-1; 7 bases fit TRBD1. V shed 2 bases, J shed 4 bases, and the junction held 5 bases outside the gene matches. Germline CDR1 and CDR2: SGHNT and YYREEE (reference sequence). The CDR3 totals 14 residues. CDR3 DNA: TGTGCCAGCAGCTTACAGGGGCAAGCCACTGAAGCTTTCTTT. Its translation: CASSLQGQATEAFF.

This clone appeared once. The CDR3 loop is CASRTVHTEAFF. The CDR3 coding sequence is TGTGCCAGCAGAACAGTTCACACTGAAGCTTTCTTT. This rearrangement joins TRBV6-5 to TRBJ1-1; no clear D. This CDR3 contains 12 residues. Trimming took off 6 bases at V and 3 bases at J, with 8 bases between the two ends. Looked up from germline, CDR1 is MNHEY and CDR2 is SVGAGI.

V is TRBV5-1 and J is TRBJ1-1; 7 bases map to TRBD1. Trimming removed 4 bases from V and 0 bases from J; junction bases left unmatched: 6. From germline, CDR1 is SGHRS and CDR2 YFSETQ. CDR3 length: 15 amino acids. Written as DNA, the CDR3 is TGCGCCAGCAGCGCCACAGGGGACATGAACACTGAAGCTTTCTTT. This sequence encodes CASSATGDMNTEAFF. The complete variable domain, with remaining parts taken from reference TRBV5-1 and TRBJ1-1, reads KAGVTQTPRYLIKTRGQQVTLSCSPISGHRSVSWYQQTPGQGLQFLFEYFSETQRNKGNFPGRFSGRQFSNSRSEMNVSTLELGDSALYLCASSATGDMNTEAFFGQGTRLTVV.

The chain joins TRBV30 to TRBJ1-1; D possibly corresponds to TRBD1 (5 bases). Germline V gene sequence: CDR1 GTSNPN, CDR2 SVGIG (reference sequence). The CDR3 runs 13 residues. Trimming stripped 0 bases from V and 1 base from J, with 6 bases between. Written as DNA, the CDR3 is TGTGCCTGGAGTGTCAGGGAGAACACTGAAGCTTTCTTT. It is translated as CAWSVRENTEAFF. Drawing the rest from reference TRBV30 and TRBJ1-1, the complete variable domain is SQTIHQWPATLVQPVGSPLSLECTVEGTSNPNLYWYRQAAGRGLQLLFYSVGIGQISSEVPQNLSASRPQDRQFILSSKKLLLSDSGFYLCAWSVRENTEAFFGQGTRLTVV.